The rows below give T cell receptor beta chains drawn from one sample of a study of control samples from healthy donors and cancer patients. This table comes from immunoSEQ multiplex PCR, and its TCRdb copy is limited to in-frame clones, with some not included. This sample yields 100,000 to 150,000 clones, of which roughly 84% are seen a single time; around 1.8% belongs to the top ten. Sequences were obtained from blood. The receptors here all came from a man younger than 30 in good health. Each CDR3 is given with its conserved first and last residue. The order of the fields is CDR3 protein, CDR3 DNA, clone size, V gene, J gene, D gene. D genes are given only for firm matches. Only some rows state a clone size, as once, few, many or a class for expanded clones.

CASRSTSGSSYNEQFF	TGCGCCAGCAGGTCGACTAGCGGCAGCTCCTACAATGAGCAGTTCTTC	once	TRBV5-1	TRBJ2-1	TRBD2
CASRARTGRLNDTGELFF	TGTGCCAGCAGGGCTAGGACAGGTCGCCTGAACGACACCGGGGAGCTGTTTTTT	.	TRBV2	TRBJ2-2	TRBD1
CASSLVPDTQYF	TGTGCCAGCAGCTTAGTGCCAGATACGCAGTATTTT	.	TRBV7-2	TRBJ2-3	.
CASSSIVGGYGLFF	TGTGCCAGCAGCTCTATCGTGGGGGGCTATGGGCTGTTTTTT	.	TRBV5-5	TRBJ2-2	.
CASSLEQGGYGYTF	TGTGCCAGCAGCTTAGAACAGGGAGGGTATGGCTACACCTTC	.	TRBV7-2	TRBJ1-2	.
CAISGGLVETQYF	TGTGCCATCAGTGGCGGACTAGTAGAGACCCAGTACTTC	once	TRBV10-3	TRBJ2-5	TRBD2
CASSLGGRIHTEAFF	TGTGCCAGCAGCTTAGGAGGACGTATCCACACTGAAGCTTTCTTT	.	TRBV7-2	TRBJ1-1	.
CASRKGGSNTEAFF	TGTGCCAGCCGTAAGGGGGGATCGAACACTGAAGCTTTCTTT	.	TRBV6-5	TRBJ1-1	.
CASSIPTGVSGNTIYF	TGTGCCAGTAGTATCCCAACAGGGGTATCTGGAAACACCATATATTTT	.	TRBV19	TRBJ1-3	TRBD1
CASSFGHNQPQHF	TGTGCCAGCAGCTTCGGACACAATCAGCCCCAGCATTTT	.	TRBV5-6	TRBJ1-5	.
CASSVPAQGLGEQYF	TGTGCCAGCAGTGTGCCCGCACAGGGGCTCGGCGAGCAGTACTTC	.	TRBV2	TRBJ2-7	TRBD1
CASSYKSGRGTDTQYF	TGTGCCAGCAGTTACAAGAGCGGGAGGGGTACAGATACGCAGTATTTT	.	TRBV6-5	TRBJ2-3	TRBD2
CASSRTGSNYGYTF	TGTGCCAGCAGTCGGACAGGATCTAACTATGGCTACACCTTC	.	TRBV6-2/TRBV6-3	TRBJ1-2	TRBD1
CASATSGANVLTF	TGTGCCAGCGCCACCTCTGGGGCCAACGTCCTGACTTTC	once	TRBV9	TRBJ2-6	.
CASSVTGVINQPQHF	TGTGCCAGCAGCGTTACAGGGGTGATCAATCAGCCCCAGCATTTT	.	TRBV9	TRBJ1-5	TRBD1
CASSLGGGRGNSPLHF	TGTGCCAGCAGCTTGGGGGGGGGCAGGGGAAATTCACCCCTCCACTTT	.	TRBV7-2	TRBJ1-6	.
CASSQDWNGLNTEAFF	TGCGCCAGCAGCCAAGATTGGAACGGATTGAACACTGAAGCTTTCTTT	.	TRBV4-1	TRBJ1-1	.
CASSLFGGGSYEQYF	TGCGCCAGCAGCTTGTTCGGGGGAGGGTCCTACGAGCAGTACTTC	.	TRBV5-1	TRBJ2-7	TRBD2
CASSSPRTGTNYGYTF	TGTGCCAGCAGCTCCCCCCGGACAGGGACAAACTATGGCTACACCTTC	.	TRBV11-2	TRBJ1-2	TRBD1
CASSPSSGGHPPPGYTF	TGTGCCAGCAGCCCCTCCTCGGGGGGGCATCCCCCTCCCGGCTACACCTTC	.	TRBV21-1	TRBJ1-2	.
CASRTSGRALEQFF	TGTGCCAGCAGGACTAGCGGGAGGGCCCTCGAGCAGTTCTTC	.	TRBV3-1/TRBV3-2	TRBJ2-1	TRBD2
CASVKTGSGETQYF	TGTGCCAGCGTCAAGACCGGATCAGGAGAGACCCAGTACTTC	.	TRBV6-6	TRBJ2-5	.
CASSLADSRNTIYF	TGCGCCAGCAGCTTGGCGGACAGCAGAAACACCATATATTTT	few	TRBV5-1	TRBJ1-3	.
CAWSPLGEGTAETQYF	TGTGCCTGGAGCCCTCTTGGGGAGGGAACGGCAGAGACCCAGTACTTC	.	TRBV30	TRBJ2-5	TRBD2
CASSLDRTSKAYNEQFF	TGTGCCAGCAGCTTAGACAGGACCAGTAAAGCTTACAATGAGCAGTTCTTC	.	TRBV7-2	TRBJ2-1	.
CASSDRTGRTYEQYF	TGCGCCAGCAGCGATCGGACAGGGAGGACCTACGAGCAGTACTTC	.	TRBV5-1	TRBJ2-7	TRBD1
CASSIPPGTGNTGELFF	TGTGCCAGCAGCATCCCTCCCGGGACAGGGAACACCGGGGAGCTGTTTTTT	many	TRBV21-1	TRBJ2-2	.
CASSPGGDETQYF	TGTGCCAGCAGCCCAGGGGGTGATGAGACCCAGTACTTC	.	TRBV7-9	TRBJ2-5	TRBD1
CASSPSVSSYNEQFF	TGTGCCAGCAGCCCTTCCGTAAGCTCCTACAATGAGCAGTTCTTC	.	TRBV9	TRBJ2-1	.
CASSSGSNTGELFF	TGCGCCAGTAGCTCAGGGTCGAACACCGGGGAGCTGTTTTTT	.	TRBV5-1	TRBJ2-2	.
CASSPGRDTQYF	TGTGCCAGCAGCCCAGGGAGGGATACCCAGTACTTC	.	TRBV4-2	TRBJ2-5	TRBD2
CASRQGSYNSPLHF	TGTGCCAGCAGACAGGGCTCCTATAATTCACCCCTCCACTTT	.	TRBV6-5	TRBJ1-6	.
CASRSRGSDNEQFF	TGTGCCAGTAGGTCTAGGGGATCGGACAATGAGCAGTTCTTC	once	TRBV19	TRBJ2-1	.
CASSELGKETQYF	TGCGCCAGCAGTGAATTAGGGAAAGAGACCCAGTACTTC	few	TRBV10-1	TRBJ2-5	.
CAGYTGTDGYTF	TGTGCCGGATACACCGGGACAGATGGCTACACCTTC	.	TRBV19	TRBJ1-2	TRBD1
CASRNYGYTF	TGTGCCAGCAGAAACTATGGCTACACCTTC	once	TRBV6-4	TRBJ1-2	.
CASSFGGVGEAFF	TGTGCCAGCAGTTTCGGGGGCGTGGGTGAAGCTTTCTTT	.	TRBV12-3/TRBV12-4	TRBJ1-1	.
CASSSWDRPSSYNSPLHF	TGTGCCAGCAGCTCCTGGGACAGGCCTAGCTCCTATAATTCACCCCTCCACTTT	.	TRBV11-2	TRBJ1-6	TRBD1
CASSRTGTNYEQYF	TGTGCCAGCTCACGAACCGGGACAAACTACGAGCAGTACTTC	.	TRBV18	TRBJ2-7	.
CASSEPGGVDYGYTF	TGTGCCAGCAGTGAGCCAGGGGGGGTGGACTATGGCTACACCTTC	.	TRBV28	TRBJ1-2	TRBD1